This T cell receptor beta chain was obtained from a study of T cell responses to AZD1222 COVID-19 vaccine. Study observations and caveats: Among the donors, most were white British and more were female, and clonal diversity was possibly underestimated. Only a handful of people who got AZD1222 tested seropositive at baseline. As reported, nearly half of all spike-specific TCRs target variant regions that are unmutated. Repertoire sampling was restricted to post-peak T cell response timepoints.

CDR3 length: 14 residues. CDR1 LGHNT and CDR2 FRNRAP come from the germline V gene. The J segment lost 1 base and the V segment lost 6 bases, leaving 3 bases of the junction unmatched. The assay was immunoSEQ multiplex PCR, and TCRdb's table has in-frame clones only and misses some. The table has over 100,000 clones, roughly 91% seen once. Regarding this clone: The antigen remains undetermined.

The rearrangement links TRBV12-5 to TRBJ2-4; 7 bases map to TRBD1. Sequencing used peripheral blood, obtained 28 days after the second AZD1222 dose. The sequence was obtained from an adult who received the AZD1222 COVID-19 vaccine. The CDR3 sequence is CASGQGVAKNIQYF. Here the CDR3 DNA reads TGTGCTAGTGGCCAGGGGGTGGCCAAAAACATTCAGTACTTC.